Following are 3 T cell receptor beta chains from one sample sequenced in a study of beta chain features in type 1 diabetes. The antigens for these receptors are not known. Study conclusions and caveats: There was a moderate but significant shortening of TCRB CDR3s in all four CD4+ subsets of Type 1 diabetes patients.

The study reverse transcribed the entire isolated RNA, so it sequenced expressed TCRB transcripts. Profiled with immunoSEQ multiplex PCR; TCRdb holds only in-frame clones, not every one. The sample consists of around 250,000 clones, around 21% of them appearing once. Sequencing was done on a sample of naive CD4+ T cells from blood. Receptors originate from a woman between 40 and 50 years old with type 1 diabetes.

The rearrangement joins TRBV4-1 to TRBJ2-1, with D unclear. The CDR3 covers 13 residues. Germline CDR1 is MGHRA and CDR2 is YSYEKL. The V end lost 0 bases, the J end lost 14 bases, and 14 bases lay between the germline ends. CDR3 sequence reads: CASSQEYALKKFF. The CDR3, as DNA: TGCGCCAGCAGCCAAGAGTACGCGCTTAAGAAGTTCTTC.

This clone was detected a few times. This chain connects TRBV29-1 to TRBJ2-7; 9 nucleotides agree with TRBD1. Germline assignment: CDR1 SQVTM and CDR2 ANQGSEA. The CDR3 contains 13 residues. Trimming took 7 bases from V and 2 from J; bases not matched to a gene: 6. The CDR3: CSARTGDPYEQYF. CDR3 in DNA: TGCAGCGCCCGGACAGGGGACCCCTACGAGCAGTACTTC.

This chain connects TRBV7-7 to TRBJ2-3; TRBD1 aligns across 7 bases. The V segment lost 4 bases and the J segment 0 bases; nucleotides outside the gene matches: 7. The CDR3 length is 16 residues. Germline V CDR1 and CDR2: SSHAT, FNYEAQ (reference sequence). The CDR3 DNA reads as TGTGCCAGCAGCTGGGGTCTGGGACAGAGCACAGATACGCAGTATTTT. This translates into CASSWGLGQSTDTQYF.